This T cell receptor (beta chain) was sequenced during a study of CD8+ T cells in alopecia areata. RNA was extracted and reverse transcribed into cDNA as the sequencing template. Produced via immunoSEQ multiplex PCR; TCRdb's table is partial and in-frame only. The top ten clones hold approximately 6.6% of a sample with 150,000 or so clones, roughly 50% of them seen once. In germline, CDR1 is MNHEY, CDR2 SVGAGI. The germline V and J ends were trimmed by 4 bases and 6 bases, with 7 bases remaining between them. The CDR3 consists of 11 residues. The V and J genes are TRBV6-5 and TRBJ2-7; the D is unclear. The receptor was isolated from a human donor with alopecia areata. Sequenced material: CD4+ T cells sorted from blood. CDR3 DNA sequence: TGTGCCAGCAGTTCTAGGGCCGAGCAGTACTTC. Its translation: CASSSRAEQYF.